The next 26 T cell receptor beta chains were all read from a single sample in a study of CDR3 diversity in severe acne. TCRdb fed the PCR reads into MiXCR, producing one record per CDR3 protein. The sample lists around 85,000 distinct CDR3 sequences; about 49% were seen once. The specimen was blood. The receptor source for this set is a male donor with severe acne vulgaris.

This clonotype appeared a few times. The chain uses TRBV6-1 and TRBJ2-3; TRBD1 matches at 10 bases. J lost 4 bases, V lost 8 bases, and 6 bases had no gene match. CDR1 is MNHNS and CDR2 is SASEGT in the germline V gene. The CDR3 spans 14 residues. The CDR3: CASGPGTGADTQYF. CDR3 in DNA: TGTGCCAGCGGGCCCGGGACAGGGGCAGATACGCAGTATTTT.

This clonotype was detected a few times. V gene TRBV7-9 combines with J gene TRBJ1-1, with 7 bases fitting TRBD1. The trim removed 6 bases at V and 3 bases at J, leaving 16 bases unmatched. This CDR3 is 17 amino acids long. The V gene's germline CDR1 is SEHNR and CDR2 FQNEAQ (reference sequence). The CDR3 nucleotides read TGTGCCAGCAGAACCTACAGGGGAGCGGTCACGGACACTGAAGCTTTCTTT. Protein product: CASRTYRGAVTDTEAFF.

The chain is built from TRBV4-1 and TRBJ1-5; 9 nucleotides align to TRBD1. In germline, CDR1 is MGHRA, CDR2 YSYEKL. This CDR3 is built from 14 residues. The ends lost 2 bases at V and 5 bases at J; junction bases unmatched: 1. CDR3 sequence: CASSQRTGDQPQHF. CDR3 sequence (DNA): TGCGCCAGCAGCCAAAGGACAGGGGATCAGCCCCAGCATTTT.

This clonotype was counted many times. The genes are TRBV6-5 and TRBJ2-1; tentatively, D is TRBD1 or TRBD2 (5 bases each). Germline V gene data show CDR1 as MNHEY and CDR2 as SVGAGI. The CDR3 is made up of 12 amino acids. V lost 4 bases and J lost 8, with 9 bases in between. Here the CDR3 DNA reads TGTGCCAGCAGTTCCCTGGGGGATGAGCAGTTCTTC. Protein: CASSSLGDEQFF.

This clonotype occurred many times. The chain has TRBV12-3 or TRBV12-4 and TRBJ2-3; a weak D match, TRBD1 (7 bases). CDR3 length: 16 residues. V was cut by 5 bases and J by 0 bases, with 15 bases left in between. The chain's CDR3 is CASSPTGSGSTDTQYF. The CDR3 DNA sequence: TGTGCCAGCAGTCCGACAGGGAGCGGGAGCACAGATACGCAGTATTTT.

J is TRBJ2-5 and V is TRBV7-3; D is perhaps TRBD1 (6 bases). Trimming removed 2 bases from V and 5 bases from J, with 24 bases in between. Germline loops: CDR1 SGHTA, CDR2 FQGTGA. The CDR3 is 18 residues long. In DNA, the CDR3 is TGTGCCAGCAGCTTAGAGGGCAGGGGATCCGGAAAAAGGGAGACCCAGTACTTC. Its protein product is CASSLEGRGSGKRETQYF.

The chain uses TRBV7-8 and TRBJ2-3, with no clear D. CDR3 length: 15 residues. Germline V CDR1 and CDR2: SGHVS, FQNEAQ. Trimming left V 0 bases short and J 0 bases short, with 7 bases between. The CDR3 sequence is CASSLAPPSTDTQYF. The CDR3 DNA is TGTGCCAGCAGCTTAGCGCCCCCTAGCACAGATACGCAGTATTTT. Complete variable domain (other parts from reference TRBV7-8 and TRBJ2-3): GAGVSQSPRYKVAKRGQDVALRCDPISGHVSLFWYQQALGQGPEFLTYFQNEAQLDKSGLPSDRFFAERPEGSVSTLKIQRTQQEDSAVYLCASSLAPPSTDTQYFGPGTRLTVL.

CDR3 bases: TGTGCCAGCAGTTTTTCAACAGGGGGCACTGAAGCTTTCTTT. Protein sequence: CASSFSTGGTEAFF. The rearrangement uses TRBV27 and TRBJ1-1; 8 positions agree with TRBD1. V dropped 3 bases and J dropped 4; count of bases not matched to a gene: 4. Per germline, CDR1 MNHEY and CDR2 SMNVEV (reference sequence). The CDR3 spans 14 residues.

The V call is TRBV19, the J call TRBJ2-7, with D perhaps TRBD2 (5 bases). This CDR3 region has 15 residues. Per the germline V gene, CDR1 is LNHDA and CDR2 is SQIVND (reference sequence). Trimming took off 9 bases at V and 2 bases at J, with 20 bases between the two ends. In nucleotides, the CDR3 is TGTGCCAGCAGGTCAGCTGCCGGGGATACCTACGAGCAGTACTTC. It yields the protein CASRSAAGDTYEQYF.

In this sample, this clonotype turned up many times. This chain joins TRBV29-1 and TRBJ2-1; D unclear. V dropped 6 bases and J dropped 0 bases, with 6 bases sitting between them. This CDR3 comprises 12 residues. Germline assignment: CDR1 SQVTM and CDR2 ANQGSEA. Here the CDR3 reads CSVRGSYNEQFF. The CDR3 DNA sequence: TGCAGCGTACGAGGCTCCTACAATGAGCAGTTCTTC.

With respect to this clonotype: A much more abundant neighbour one base away suggests this may be a read error. The rearrangement links TRBV7-9 to TRBJ2-1; a weak D match, TRBD2 (6 bases). Germline V gives CDR1 SEHNR, CDR2 FQNEAQ (reference sequence). The CDR3 loop spans 12 amino acids. Here the CDR3 DNA reads TGTGCCAGCAGCTCTAGCGTGATTGAGCTGTTCTTC. It codes for CASSSSVIELFF.

The chain has TRBV9 and TRBJ2-2; TRBD2 aligns across 9 bases. CDR3 length: 16 residues. V lost 0 bases and J lost 4; bases outside the gene matches: 4. Per germline, CDR1 SGDLS and CDR2 YYNGEE. This chain's CDR3 is CASSVEAGGSTGELFF. The CDR3 bases are TGTGCCAGCAGCGTAGAAGCGGGAGGTTCCACCGGGGAGCTGTTTTTT.

The chain joins TRBV11-3 to TRBJ2-1, with D possibly TRBD1 on 6 matching bases. V was clipped by 1 base and J by 5 bases, with 9 bases between them. The CDR3 is 14 residues long. Germline V CDR1 and CDR2: SGHNT, YENEEA. The chain's CDR3 is CASSLGWTDNEQFF. CDR3 sequence (DNA): TGTGCCAGCAGCTTAGGATGGACAGACAATGAGCAGTTCTTC. The full variable domain, in which reference TRBV11-3 and TRBJ2-1 provide the parts outside the CDR3, is EAGVVQSPRYKIIEKKQPVAFWCNPISGHNTLYWYLQNLGQGPELLIRYENEEAVDDSQLPKDRFSAERLKGVDSTLKIQPAELGDSAVYLCASSLGWTDNEQFFGPGTRLTVL.

CDR3 sequence: CASSNPGQGLSGYTF. CDR3 coding DNA: TGTGCCAGCAGCAACCCGGGACAGGGGCTTTCTGGCTACACCTTC. This chain connects TRBV5-8 to TRBJ1-2; 10 bases align to TRBD1. This CDR3 has 15 amino acids. The germline gives CDR1 SGHTS, CDR2 YDEGEE. The ends lost 4 bases at V and 7 bases at J; junction bases unmatched: 10.

Worth noting for this clonotype: A read error may produce the germline difference seen at one junction end. This chain uses TRBV25-1 with TRBJ2-5, with D perhaps matching TRBD1 (5 bases). This CDR3 is 16 amino acids long. Germline V gives CDR1 MGHDK, CDR2 SYGVNS. The CDR3 region has the DNA TGTGCCAGCAGTGATTTCGGCAGGGTCGGTCGAGAGACCCAGCACTTC. Protein: CASSDFGRVGRETQHF.

This chain links TRBV6-4 with TRBJ2-6, with no clear D. Per the germline V gene, CDR1 is MRHNA and CDR2 is SNTAGT. V lost 5 bases to trimming and J lost 0 bases, with 5 bases between them. The CDR3 totals 14 residues. The CDR3: CASSPASGANVLTF. CDR3 DNA: TGTGCCAGCAGTCCCGCCTCTGGGGCCAACGTCCTGACTTTC.

There are a few counts of this clonotype. This rearrangement joins TRBV7-9 to TRBJ2-3; TRBD2 matches at 7 bases. Germline CDR1 reads SEHNR; CDR2 reads FQNEAQ (reference sequence). CDR3 size: 17 residues. With 3 bases clipped from V and 0 bases from J, the junction kept 9 bases outside the gene matches. This CDR3 is CASSFSSSGLSTDTQYF. DNA for the CDR3: TGTGCCAGCAGCTTTTCCTCTAGCGGATTGAGCACAGATACGCAGTATTTT.

V gene TRBV25-1 combines with J gene TRBJ1-1, with D possibly being TRBD1 (6 bases). The CDR3 is made up of 15 amino acids. In germline, CDR1 is MGHDK, CDR2 SYGVNS. V lost 2 bases to trimming and J lost 8 bases, with 18 bases between them. For the CDR3, the DNA is TGTGCCAGCAGTGAAGGTGCGGACAGCTTGGCGGAAGCTTTCTTT. Its protein is CASSEGADSLAEAFF.

Judged by abundance, this clonotype is medium-sized (0.01 to 0.1%). This chain joins TRBV15 and TRBJ2-7; D remains unclear. Trimming removed 0 bases from V and 4 bases from J, with 10 bases in between. CDR3 length: 14 amino acids. Germline loops: CDR1 LNHNV, CDR2 YYDKDF (reference sequence). CDR3 protein: CATSRELGGYEQYF. The CDR3 nucleotides read TGTGCCACCAGCAGAGAACTCGGCGGATACGAGCAGTACTTC.

This clonotype was counted between two and nine times. A much larger clonotype is one base distant, so this may be a read error. The V and J genes are TRBV15 and TRBJ2-1, with 7 bases fitting TRBD1. The V and J ends lost 0 bases and 9 bases, in that order; junction bases with no gene match: 23. Germline V gene sequence: CDR1 LNHNV, CDR2 YYDKDF (reference sequence). This CDR3 region has 20 residues. The DNA for the CDR3 is TGTGCCACCAGCAGAGACCCCGGGACAGTAAACCCTTCTGTGTGGGCTGAGCAGTTCTTC. Its protein is CATSRDPGTVNPSVWAEQFF.

Comment on this clonotype: With a much larger clone just one base away, this may be a read error. This sequence joins TRBV7-3 and TRBJ2-3, with unresolved D. This CDR3 comprises 13 residues. The germline V gene has CDR1 SGHTA and CDR2 FQGTGA. The V gene lost 2 bases and the J gene lost 2 bases, with 5 bases spanning the gap. CDR3 in amino acids: CASSLDFTDTQYF. The CDR3, as DNA: TGTGCCAGCAGCTTAGACTTCACAGATACGCAGTATTTT.

This clonotype was found many times. V gene TRBV7-9 combines with J gene TRBJ2-1, with 10 positions matching TRBD2. The J segment lost 9 bases and the V segment lost 1 base, leaving 12 bases of the junction unmatched. CDR1 and CDR2 from the germline V gene are SEHNR and FQNEAQ (reference sequence). The CDR3 is 17 amino acids. The CDR3 loop reads CASSLGASGSLYGEQFF. The CDR3, as DNA: TGTGCCAGCAGCTTAGGCGCTAGCGGGAGTCTCTACGGTGAGCAGTTCTTC.

This clonotype appeared a single time. The chain is built from TRBV25-1 and TRBJ2-3; D may be TRBD2 (6 bases). From germline, CDR1 is MGHDK and CDR2 SYGVNS. V was clipped by 3 bases and J by 1 base, with 14 bases between them. The CDR3 runs 16 residues. CDR3 DNA sequence: TGTGCCAGCAGTGAGTGGCCGGGACTGCGCACAGATACGCAGTATTTT. It translates to CASSEWPGLRTDTQYF.

The rearrangement links TRBV28 to TRBJ2-7; possibly TRBD2 for D (7 bases). Germline loops: CDR1 MDHEN, CDR2 SYDVKM. The CDR3 consists of 14 residues. V was cut by 4 bases and J by 5 bases, with 15 bases left in between. CDR3: CASSSVGGGNEQYF. CDR3 DNA sequence: TGTGCCAGCAGTTCCGTGGGAGGGGGGAACGAGCAGTACTTC. The full variable domain, in which reference TRBV28 and TRBJ2-7 provide the parts outside the CDR3, is DVKVTQSSRYLVKRTGEKVFLECVQDMDHENMFWYRQDPGLGLRLIYFSYDVKMKEKGDIPEGYSVSREKKERFSLILESASTNQTSMYLCASSSVGGGNEQYFGPGTRLTVT.

In this sample, this clonotype turned up a few times. The gene calls are TRBV10-3 and TRBJ1-5; TRBD1 might be the D (5 bases). Trimming took 6 bases from V and 0 from J, leaving 9 bases between them. The germline CDR1 and CDR2 sequences are ENHRY and SYGVKD. CDR3 length equals 14 residues. CDR3 sequence: CAIRGTDSNQPQHF. Here the CDR3 DNA reads TGTGCCATCAGGGGGACGGATAGCAATCAGCCCCAGCATTTT.

The rearrangement uses TRBV20-1 and TRBJ2-7, with TRBD2 matching 11 bases. This CDR3 is 13 amino acids long. V dropped 4 bases and J dropped 3; count of bases not matched to a gene: 2. The germline CDR1 and CDR2 sequences are DFQATT and SNEGSKA (reference sequence). CDR3 region: CSAITSGSYEQYF. The CDR3 region has the DNA TGCAGTGCTATTACTAGCGGGAGCTACGAGCAGTACTTC.